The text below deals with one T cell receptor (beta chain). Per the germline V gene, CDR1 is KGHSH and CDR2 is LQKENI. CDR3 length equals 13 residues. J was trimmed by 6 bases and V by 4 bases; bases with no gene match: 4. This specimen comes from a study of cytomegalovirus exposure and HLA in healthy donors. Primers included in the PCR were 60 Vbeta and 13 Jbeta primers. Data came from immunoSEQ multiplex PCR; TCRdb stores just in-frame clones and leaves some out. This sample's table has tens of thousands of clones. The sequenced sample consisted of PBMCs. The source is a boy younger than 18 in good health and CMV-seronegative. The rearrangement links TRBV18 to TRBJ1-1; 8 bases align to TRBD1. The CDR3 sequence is CASSQTGGAEAFF. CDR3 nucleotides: TGTGCCAGCTCACAAACAGGGGGTGCTGAAGCTTTCTTT. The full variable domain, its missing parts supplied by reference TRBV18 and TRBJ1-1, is NAGVMQNPRHLVRRRGQEARLRCSPMKGHSHVYWYRQLPEEGLKFMVYLQKENIIDESGMPKERFSAEFPKEGPSILRIQQVVRGDSAAYFCASSQTGGAEAFFGQGTRLTVV.